These 24 T cell receptor beta chains originate from one sample sequenced in a study of T-cell reconstitution after alpha-beta-depleted transplantation in children. Unique molecular identifiers were incorporated when the TCRbeta library was constructed. TCRdb re-derived calls from the PCR reads in MiXCR, one entry per CDR3 protein. Of around 440,000 distinct CDR3 sequences listed, roughly a tenth were seen once; the top ten hold 2% to 2.5%. This sample comprised PBMCs, obtained before TCRalphabeta/CD19-depleted stem cell transplant. These receptors were collected from a child aged 2-15 years with inherited bone marrow failure, due to receive a stem cell transplant.

The table lists this clonotype with many counts. The genes are TRBV28 and TRBJ1-2; TRBD1 might be the D (5 bases). Germline CDR1 MDHEN, CDR2 SYDVKM. The CDR3 covers 16 residues. The DNA for the CDR3 is TGTTACTCTCTAGGAGCGGAGGGAAAGGCACAGGATGGCTACACCTTC. Translating it yields CYSLGAEGKAQDGYTF.

This clonotype was counted at least ten times. J is TRBJ2-7 and V is TRBV12-3 or TRBV12-4; 15 nucleotides match TRBD2. The CDR3 covers 18 residues. The V segment lost 5 bases and the J segment 7 bases; nucleotides outside the gene matches: 15. CDR3 coding DNA: TGTGCCAGCAGTACACACGAAGGGACTAGCGGGGGGTTCGGAGAGCAGTACTTC. Residues: CASSTHEGTSGGFGEQYF.

This clonotype was seen ten or more times. This sequence joins TRBV12-3 or TRBV12-4 and TRBJ2-2; 8 bases match TRBD1. Trimming removed 5 bases from V and 3 bases from J; junction bases left unmatched: 5. The CDR3 covers 15 residues. Here the CDR3 reads CASSKTGADTGELFF. DNA for the CDR3: TGTGCCAGCAGTAAGACAGGGGCGGACACCGGGGAGCTGTTTTTT.

This clonotype was detected many times. CDR3 nucleotides: TGCGCCAGCAGCTTGGGGGGAGCGGAAAACATTCAGTACTTC. This gives the protein CASSLGGAENIQYF. This rearrangement joins TRBV5-1 to TRBJ2-4, with a tentative D call TRBD2 (5 bases). Between the trimmed V and J ends, which lost 0 bases and 5 bases, there was a span of 9 bases. This CDR3 contains 14 residues. Germline V CDR1 and CDR2: SGHRS, YFSETQ.

This clonotype came up a few times. The chain joins TRBV7-9 to TRBJ1-2; 8 bases match TRBD1. Germline V lookup: CDR1 SEHNR, CDR2 FQNEAQ (reference sequence). The CDR3 has 15 residues. J lost 6 bases, V lost 1 base, and 7 bases had no gene match. As DNA, the CDR3 is TGTGCCAGCAGCTTAGATTACAGGGGGGCGGATGGCTACACCTTC. It translates to CASSLDYRGADGYTF.

This clonotype has at least ten counts. The chain joins TRBV10-3 to TRBJ2-7; tentatively, D is TRBD1 or TRBD2 (5 bases each). Germline V gene lookup returns CDR1 ENHRY and CDR2 SYGVKD. The V gene lost 0 bases and the J gene lost 4 bases, with 10 bases spanning the gap. This CDR3 contains 14 residues. This CDR3 is CAISESLREYEQYF. CDR3 DNA sequence: TGTGCCATCAGTGAGTCGCTCAGGGAGTACGAGCAGTACTTC.

This clonotype showed up many times. The chain has TRBV6-1 and TRBJ2-4; a possible D gene is TRBD1 (6 bases). Between the trimmed V and J ends, which lost 6 bases and 3 bases, there was a span of 18 bases. Germline CDR1 MNHNS, CDR2 SASEGT. The CDR3 is 16 amino acids. The CDR3 is CASSQNPGVDKNIQYF. CDR3 nucleotide sequence: TGTGCCAGCAGCCAAAATCCAGGGGTGGACAAAAACATTCAGTACTTC.

At least ten counts were recorded for this clonotype. Here the CDR3 DNA reads TGTGCCAGCAGCCGGGACGGCACCGGGGAGCTGTTTTTT. This gives the protein CASSRDGTGELFF. The rearrangement links TRBV28 to TRBJ2-2; D tentatively reads TRBD1 or TRBD2 (5 bases each). CDR3 length: 13 residues. The germline gives CDR1 MDHEN, CDR2 SYDVKM. V lost 6 bases and J lost 4, with 9 bases in between.

This clonotype was picked up many times. CDR3 amino acids: CASSLGDHYEQYF. In DNA, the CDR3 is TGCGCCAGCAGCTTGGGGGACCACTACGAGCAGTACTTC. The rearrangement joins TRBV5-1 to TRBJ2-7; D could derive from TRBD1 or TRBD2 (5 bases each). V lost 0 bases, J lost 3 bases, and 7 bases lay in between. This CDR3 comprises 13 residues. In germline, CDR1 is SGHRS, CDR2 YFSETQ.

This clonotype was seen ten or more times. V gene TRBV20-1 combines with J gene TRBJ1-2; tentatively, D is TRBD1 (6 bases). V was clipped by 2 bases and J by 2 bases, with 12 bases between them. The CDR3 is 14 residues long. Germline CDR1 and CDR2: DFQATT and SNEGSKA (reference sequence). As DNA, the CDR3 is TGCAGTGCTAGACCAGGGACACTGAACTATGGCTACACCTTC. Its protein is CSARPGTLNYGYTF.

This clonotype has a count of ten or more. This chain connects TRBV4-3 to TRBJ1-3; no definite D call. The V end was cut by 0 bases, the J end by 0 bases, with 6 bases between. CDR3 length: 15 residues. Germline CDR1 LGHNA, CDR2 YSLEER. CDR3 amino acids: CASSQDASSGNTIYF. The CDR3 DNA reads TGCGCCAGCAGCCAAGACGCGTCCTCTGGAAACACCATATATTTT.

This clonotype was observed at least ten times. J is TRBJ1-5 and V is TRBV20-1, with TRBD1 identical over 8 bases. Germline CDR1 reads DFQATT; CDR2 reads SNEGSKA (reference sequence). CDR3 size: 13 residues. V shed 6 bases and J 2 bases; nucleotides not matched to a gene: 3. CDR3 sequence reads: CSATTGGNQPQHF. The CDR3 DNA reads as TGCAGTGCAACGACAGGGGGCAATCAGCCCCAGCATTTT.

This clonotype was seen ten or more times. The chain couples TRBV6-1 to TRBJ1-5, with a weak D call TRBD1 (5 bases). Per germline, CDR1 MNHNS and CDR2 SASEGT. V lost 4 bases, J lost 2 bases, and 12 bases lay in between. The CDR3 spans 15 residues. In DNA, the CDR3 is TGTGCCAGCAGTGGCCGCCAGGGTGGCAATCAGCCCCAGCATTTT. Translating gives CASSGRQGGNQPQHF.

Comments on this clonotype: A much larger clone lies one base from this, so it may be a read error. The chain carries TRBV19 and TRBJ2-1, with TRBD2 identical over 11 bases. This CDR3 spans 14 amino acids. Looked up from germline, CDR1 is LNHDA and CDR2 is SQIVND (reference sequence). The CDR3 coding sequence is TGTGCCAGTAGACTACTAGCGGGAGTCAATGAGCAGCTCTTC. It yields the protein CASRLLAGVNEQLF.

This clonotype was observed at least ten times. A read error may produce the germline difference seen at one junction end. The chain links TRBV6-4 to TRBJ2-2; the match to TRBD2 covers 9 bases. This CDR3 region has 22 residues. Looked up from germline, CDR1 is MRHNA and CDR2 is SNTAGT. The CDR3 coding sequence is TGTGCCAGCATGGCCCGATTAGGCGGGAGGGCCAGCCCAAAACCGAAAACCGGGGAGCTGTTTTTT. This sequence encodes CASMARLGGRASPKPKTGELFF.

The rearrangement joins TRBV19 to TRBJ2-1; 12 bases are shared with TRBD2. Germline trimming cut 3 bases from V and 12 bases from J; bases unmatched to any gene: 3. Looked up from germline, CDR1 is LNHDA and CDR2 is SQIVND (reference sequence). This CDR3 spans 13 amino acids. In DNA form, the CDR3 reads TGTGCCAGTAGTATCCTGACTAGCGGGGGGCAGTTCTTC. Translated, it gives CASSILTSGGQFF.

This clonotype has just a few counts. CDR3: CASSNLAGDEQFF. The CDR3 region has the DNA TGTGCCAGCAGTAATCTAGCGGGAGATGAGCAGTTCTTC. The rearrangement links TRBV27 to TRBJ2-1; TRBD2 matches 10 bases. The V and J ends lost 5 bases and 8 bases, in that order; junction bases with no gene match: 3. From germline, CDR1 is MNHEY and CDR2 SMNVEV (reference sequence). This CDR3 contains 13 residues.

As to this clonotype: A much larger clone differs by one base, so this may be a read error. The chain recombines TRBV12-3 or TRBV12-4 with TRBJ2-2; 9 nucleotides match TRBD2. Germline trimming cut 6 bases from V and 7 bases from J; bases unmatched to any gene: 6. CDR3 length: 14 amino acids. CDR3 bases: TGTGCCAGCAGGTCTAGCGGGACTGGCGGGGAGCTGTTTTTT. Translating gives CASRSSGTGGELFF.

This clonotype has a count of ten or more. The chain links TRBV10-1 to TRBJ1-1, with D possibly being TRBD1 (5 bases). The germline V and J ends were trimmed by 3 bases and 7 bases, with 6 bases remaining between them. This CDR3 has 11 residues. Germline-derived CDR1 and CDR2 are WNHNN and SYGVQD (reference sequence). The chain's CDR3 is CASSDGGEAFF. The CDR3 DNA reads TGCGCCAGCAGTGATGGGGGTGAAGCTTTCTTT.

This clonotype was seen many times. V and J are TRBV28 and TRBJ2-3, with 7 bases fitting TRBD1. V lost 0 bases, J lost 2 bases, and 2 bases stayed unmatched. This CDR3 region has 15 residues. Germline values: CDR1 MDHEN, CDR2 SYDVKM. The CDR3 sequence is CASSLWDRYTDTQYF. DNA of the CDR3: TGTGCCAGCAGTTTATGGGACAGGTACACAGATACGCAGTATTTT.

In this sample, this clonotype turned up many times. The DNA of the CDR3 is TGTGCCAGCAGCCCCTGGGACTATACTACGGAGACCCAGTACTTC. It specifies CASSPWDYTTETQYF. The V and J genes are TRBV3-1 and TRBJ2-5; TRBD2 aligns across 7 bases. The CDR3 is made up of 15 amino acids. CDR1 is LGHDT and CDR2 is YNNKEL in the germline V gene (reference sequence). Trimming at V came to 4 bases and at J to 5 bases, leaving 10 bases not matched to a gene.

This clonotype was picked up many times. CDR3 amino acids: CASSLVGSLYNEQFF. The CDR3 DNA is TGTGCCAGCAGCTTAGTAGGCAGCTTATACAATGAGCAGTTCTTC. This chain uses TRBV7-9 with TRBJ2-1; unclear D gene. The CDR3 is made up of 15 amino acids. Germline values: CDR1 SEHNR, CDR2 FQNEAQ (reference sequence). V lost 1 base and J 4 bases, leaving 11 bases between the germline ends.

This clonotype appeared many times. This sequence joins TRBV20-1 and TRBJ1-2, with TRBD1 matching over 8 bases. The CDR3 totals 13 residues. Germline trimming cut 5 bases from V and 6 bases from J; bases unmatched to any gene: 8. CDR1 is DFQATT and CDR2 is SNEGSKA in the germline V gene (reference sequence). CDR3 bases: TGCAGTGCTTTTGACAGGGGCGGTAATGGCTACACCTTC. This encodes CSAFDRGGNGYTF.

This clonotype has a count of ten or more. V gene TRBV12-3 or TRBV12-4 combines with J gene TRBJ2-7, with 10 bases fitting TRBD2. This CDR3 contains 14 residues. V lost 6 bases, J lost 0 bases, and 2 bases stayed unmatched. Here the CDR3 DNA reads TGTGCCAGCAGATCTAGCGGGAGCTCCTACGAGCAGTACTTC. Its protein is CASRSSGSSYEQYF.